The rows below give T cell receptor beta chains drawn from one sample of a study of identical twins. TCRdb re-called the 5' RACE reads through MiXCR, storing one row per CDR3 protein. Of around 510,000 distinct CDR3 sequences in the sample, roughly an eighth are singletons; the top ten hold 0.8% to 1%. The same sample was also used in a study of yellow fever vaccine responses in identical twins.

Sequencing was done on a sample of CD4+ T cells sorted from blood. The receptors originated from a woman aged 18 to 35 in good health. The CDR3 runs from the conserved cysteine through the conserved F or W. D genes are given only for firm matches. Clone size, where shown, is once, few, many, or a class for clones that have expanded.

j_gene	abundance	d_gene	v_gene	CDR3nt	CDR3aa
TRBJ2-3	-	TRBD2	TRBV11-2	TGTGCCAGCAGCCTCAGGGGCGTAGCGGGGTTTAGCACAGATACGCAGTATTTT	CASSLRGVAGFSTDTQYF
TRBJ2-7	-	TRBD1	TRBV6-5	TGTGCCAGCAGTTACTCTTTTGGGACAGGGGGCTCCTACGAGCAGTACTTC	CASSYSFGTGGSYEQYF
TRBJ2-3	-	TRBD2	TRBV20-1	TGCAGTGCCGAGTACGCGGGAGGACCCACAGATACGCAGTATTTT	CSAEYAGGPTDTQYF
TRBJ2-1	few	-	TRBV29-1	TGCAGCGCCCTTCTCGACACCAATGAGCAGTTCTTC	CSALLDTNEQFF
TRBJ2-3	few	TRBD1	TRBV7-3	TGTGCCAGCAGCACCCGACAGGGGACTAGCACAGATACGCAGTATTTT	CASSTRQGTSTDTQYF
TRBJ1-1	few	-	TRBV2	TGTGCCAGCACACCGGTGGTGGGGGGCACTGAAGCTTTCTTT	CASTPVVGGTEAFF
TRBJ2-7	-	-	TRBV20-1	TGCAGTGCTCGACCCCTTGGCATAAACTCCTACGAGCAGTACTTC	CSARPLGINSYEQYF
TRBJ2-7	few	-	TRBV3-1	TGTGCCAGCAGCCAAGACCCAAACAGGGAGAGCGAGCAGTACTTC	CASSQDPNRESEQYF
TRBJ2-7	-	-	TRBV7-9	TGTGCCAGCAGCTTAGTTGGCGGCTTCTACGAGCAGTACTTC	CASSLVGGFYEQYF
TRBJ2-1	few	TRBD2	TRBV6-1	TGTGCCAGCACCAAACTAGCGGGGGGGTCCTACAATGAGCAGTTCTTC	CASTKLAGGSYNEQFF
TRBJ2-5	once	-	TRBV7-2	TGTGCCAGCAGCTCCCTGGGGGGCATGGAGACCCAGTACTTC	CASSSLGGMETQYF
TRBJ1-1	-	-	TRBV20-1	TGCAGTGCTAGAGTTTCGGCCGCGAACACTGAAGCTTTCTTT	CSARVSAANTEAFF
TRBJ2-3	-	TRBD2	TRBV27	TGTGCCAGCAGTGATAGCGGGAGTATCCCAGATACGCAGTATTTT	CASSDSGSIPDTQYF
TRBJ2-7	few	-	TRBV7-9	TGTGCCAGCAGCTTGAGGGAACTTAGCTCCTACGAGCAGTACTTC	CASSLRELSSYEQYF
TRBJ2-1	-	-	TRBV7-9	TGTGCCATCCGCCCTTACAATGAGCAGTTCTTC	CAIRPYNEQFF
TRBJ2-5	few	TRBD2	TRBV20-1	TGCAGTGCTGTGGTCCCGGGGGGAGAGACCCAGTACTTC	CSAVVPGGETQYF
TRBJ2-1	few	TRBD2	TRBV30	TGTGCCTGGAGTAGGGCTAGCGGGAGGAATGAGCAGTTCTTC	CAWSRASGRNEQFF
TRBJ2-2	few	TRBD2	TRBV12-3/TRBV12-4	TGTGCCAGCAGTTATAGCGGGGGAACCTCCTACACCGGGGAGCTGTTTTTT	CASSYSGGTSYTGELFF
TRBJ2-3	many	-	TRBV12-3/TRBV12-4	TGTGCCAGCAGTTCCTCAGATTATACGCAGTATTTT	CASSSSDYTQYF
TRBJ1-1	many	-	TRBV5-1	TGCGCCAGCAGCTTGGGAGTCAGGGAGGGGACTGAAGCTTTCTTT	CASSLGVREGTEAFF
TRBJ2-1	few	-	TRBV27	TGTGCCAGCAGTCCTATAGGGGGGCCAGGGAGCTACAATGAGCAGTTCTTC	CASSPIGGPGSYNEQFF
TRBJ2-3	few	-	TRBV20-1	TGCAGTGCTAGTTCGGGGAGGACAGATACGCAGTATTTT	CSASSGRTDTQYF
TRBJ2-1	few	-	TRBV20-1	TGCAGTGCCGGCCCCTACAATGAGCAGTTCTTC	CSAGPYNEQFF
TRBJ2-7	many	TRBD1	TRBV4-2	TGTGCCAGCAGCCGAACATACCGGGACAGGGGAAACGAGCAGTACTTC	CASSRTYRDRGNEQYF
TRBJ2-3	many	TRBD2	TRBV6-5	TGTGCCAGCAGTCCAGCGGGGGCTACGCAGTATTTT	CASSPAGATQYF
TRBJ2-3	-	TRBD2	TRBV6-1	TGTGCCAGCATCAGACGACTAGCGGTCACAGATACGCAGTATTTT	CASIRRLAVTDTQYF
TRBJ1-2	few	-	TRBV12-3/TRBV12-4	TGTGCCAGCAGTTTAGGGCCTCCAATGGGTGGCTACACCTTC	CASSLGPPMGGYTF
TRBJ2-1	-	-	TRBV20-1	TGCAGTGCTAGAGATCAAGGGAGAAGGGAGCAGTTCTTC	CSARDQGRREQFF
TRBJ1-1	few	-	TRBV29-1	TGCAGCGTTGCGGGGGATGGACTTGGAGCTTTCTTT	CSVAGDGLGAFF
TRBJ2-5	-	-	TRBV25-1	TGTGCCAGCAGTGACCAGGGGAGGGGAGAGACCCAGTACTTC	CASSDQGRGETQYF
TRBJ2-7	-	-	TRBV28	TGTGCCAGCACGACAGTCCTCTCCTACGAGCAGTACTTC	CASTTVLSYEQYF
TRBJ1-1	-	-	TRBV12-3/TRBV12-4	TGTGCCAGCAGTTTTGGGCAGTCGAGCACTGAAGCTTTCTTT	CASSFGQSSTEAFF
TRBJ2-2	few	TRBD2	TRBV5-1	TGCGCCAGCAGCTTGGCCGGGGGGGCCGTTCACACCGGGGAGCTGTTTTTT	CASSLAGGAVHTGELFF
TRBJ2-2	many	TRBD2	TRBV3-1	TGTGCCAGCAGCCCTCCGGGACTAGCGGGAACCGGGGAGCTGTTTTTT	CASSPPGLAGTGELFF
TRBJ2-5	many	-	TRBV12-3/TRBV12-4	TGTGCCAGCAGTGCTAATAAGTGGGCTCAAGAGACCCAGTACTTC	CASSANKWAQETQYF
TRBJ2-3	few	TRBD2	TRBV3-1	TGTGCCAGCAGCCAGGCCGGGACTAGCAGGGATACGCAGTATTTT	CASSQAGTSRDTQYF
TRBJ2-1	-	TRBD2	TRBV28	TGTGCCAGCAAAGTAGGGCGGGGGGGCAATGAGCAGTTCTTC	CASKVGRGGNEQFF
TRBJ2-1	-	TRBD1	TRBV27	TGTGCCAGCAGTTTATCGAGACGACAGGGGGCCTACAATGAGCAGTTCTTC	CASSLSRRQGAYNEQFF
TRBJ2-1	-	-	TRBV7-9	TGTGCCAGCAGCTTAGGCGGGGAGAAGGGTTACAATGAGCAGTTCTTC	CASSLGGEKGYNEQFF
TRBJ2-1	-	TRBD2	TRBV14	TGTGCCAGCAGCCTGAGACTAGCGGGGGGCCGGGGTGAGCAGTTCTTC	CASSLRLAGGRGEQFF
TRBJ2-7	few	-	TRBV29-1	TGCAGCGTTGAAGTCGCGGGCTACGAGCAGTACTTC	CSVEVAGYEQYF
TRBJ2-3	many	TRBD1	TRBV12-3/TRBV12-4	TGTGCCAGCAGTCCTCCGGGACAGGGCACAGATACGCAGTATTTT	CASSPPGQGTDTQYF
TRBJ2-1	few	-	TRBV12-3/TRBV12-4	TGTGCCAGCAGTTTATCGGCTAGAAATGAGCAGTTCTTC	CASSLSARNEQFF
TRBJ2-5	many	-	TRBV5-1	TGCGCCAGCAGCGTAGGACAGTTGGGGGTCCAAGAGACCCAGTACTTC	CASSVGQLGVQETQYF
TRBJ2-3	few	-	TRBV5-1	TGCGCCAGCAGCAATGGTCAGGGCACTAGCACAGATACGCAGTATTTT	CASSNGQGTSTDTQYF
TRBJ2-5	-	TRBD1	TRBV5-1	TGCGCCAGCAGCTACGGGACAGGGATCCGAGAGACCCAGTACTTC	CASSYGTGIRETQYF
TRBJ2-3	few	TRBD2	TRBV25-1	TGTGCCAGCAGTGAACTAGCGGGAGTTACAGATACGCAGTATTTT	CASSELAGVTDTQYF
TRBJ1-5	-	TRBD1	TRBV7-2	TGTGCCAGCAGCTTAGGGGGCACAGGGGTTAGCAATCAGCCCCAGCATTTT	CASSLGGTGVSNQPQHF
TRBJ1-2	-	TRBD1	TRBV12-3/TRBV12-4	TGTGCCAGCAGTTCGACAGGGGGCGGTGGCTACACCTTC	CASSSTGGGGYTF
TRBJ1-2	few	TRBD1	TRBV20-1	TGCAGTGCTTCAGGGGGTTTTATTGCTAACTATGGCTACACCTTC	CSASGGFIANYGYTF
TRBJ1-1	few	TRBD1	TRBV5-1	TGCGCCAGCAGCTTGAGGTGGGACAGGGTAACGAACACTGAAGCTTTCTTT	CASSLRWDRVTNTEAFF
TRBJ2-7	many	TRBD2	TRBV12-3/TRBV12-4	TGTGCCAGCAGCCCCTTAGCGGGACCCTACGAGCAGTACTTC	CASSPLAGPYEQYF
TRBJ2-7	-	TRBD2	TRBV7-2	TGTGCCAGCAGCTTTGACGGGACTAGCGGACGCGAGCAGTACTTC	CASSFDGTSGREQYF
TRBJ2-5	few	TRBD1	TRBV5-1	TGCGCCAGCAGCTCGCCGGAGGGGACAGGGGTGTTCGAGACCCAGTACTTC	CASSSPEGTGVFETQYF